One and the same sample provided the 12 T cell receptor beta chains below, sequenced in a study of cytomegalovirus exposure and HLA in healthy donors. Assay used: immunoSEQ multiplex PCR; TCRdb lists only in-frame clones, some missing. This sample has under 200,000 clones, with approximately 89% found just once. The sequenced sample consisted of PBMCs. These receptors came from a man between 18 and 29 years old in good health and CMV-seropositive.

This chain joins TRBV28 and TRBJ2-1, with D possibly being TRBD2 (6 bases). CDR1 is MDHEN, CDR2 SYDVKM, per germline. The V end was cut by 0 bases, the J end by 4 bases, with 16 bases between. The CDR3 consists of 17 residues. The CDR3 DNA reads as TGTGCCAGCAGTTTATGGGAAGTCCGGGACTTGTACAATGAGCAGTTCTTC. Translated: CASSLWEVRDLYNEQFF.

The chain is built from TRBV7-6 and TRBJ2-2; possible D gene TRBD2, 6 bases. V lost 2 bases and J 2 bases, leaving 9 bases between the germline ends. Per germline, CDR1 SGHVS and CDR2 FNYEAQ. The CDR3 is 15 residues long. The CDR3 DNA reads TGTGCCAGCAGCTTACTAGCGCCTAACACCGGGGAGCTGTTTTTT. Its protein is CASSLLAPNTGELFF.

CDR3 loop: CASSRETGFGTEAFF. In nucleotides, the CDR3 is TGTGCCAGCAGTCGGGAGACAGGGTTTGGCACTGAAGCTTTCTTT. The chain carries TRBV28 and TRBJ1-1; 7 bases align to TRBD1. CDR1 is MDHEN, CDR2 SYDVKM, per germline. V was clipped by 5 bases and J by 4 bases; unmatched bases: 10. The CDR3 length is 15 residues.

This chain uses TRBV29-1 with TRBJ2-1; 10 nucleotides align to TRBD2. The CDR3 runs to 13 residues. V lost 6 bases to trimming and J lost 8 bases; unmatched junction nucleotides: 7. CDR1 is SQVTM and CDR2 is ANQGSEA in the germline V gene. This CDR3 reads CSVSSGSLDEQFF. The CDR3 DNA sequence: TGCAGCGTCTCTAGCGGGAGTCTCGATGAGCAGTTCTTC.

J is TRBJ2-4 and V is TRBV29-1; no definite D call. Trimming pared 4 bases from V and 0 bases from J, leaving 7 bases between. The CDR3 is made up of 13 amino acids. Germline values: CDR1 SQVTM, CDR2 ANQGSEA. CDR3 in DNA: TGCAGCGTTGGGCCAGGAGCCAAAAACATTCAGTACTTC. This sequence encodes CSVGPGAKNIQYF. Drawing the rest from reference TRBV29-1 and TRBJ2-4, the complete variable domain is SAVISQKPSRDICQRGTSLTIQCQVDSQVTMMFWYRQQPGQSLTLIATANQGSEATYESGFVIDKFPISRPNLTFSTLTVSNMSPEDSSIYLCSVGPGAKNIQYFGAGTRLSVL.

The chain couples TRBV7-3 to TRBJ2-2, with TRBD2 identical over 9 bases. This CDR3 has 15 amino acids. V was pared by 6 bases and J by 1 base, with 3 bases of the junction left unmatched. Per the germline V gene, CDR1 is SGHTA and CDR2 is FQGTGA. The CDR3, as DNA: TGTGCCAGCAGGCCGACTAGCGGGAACACCGGGGAGCTGTTTTTT. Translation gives CASRPTSGNTGELFF.

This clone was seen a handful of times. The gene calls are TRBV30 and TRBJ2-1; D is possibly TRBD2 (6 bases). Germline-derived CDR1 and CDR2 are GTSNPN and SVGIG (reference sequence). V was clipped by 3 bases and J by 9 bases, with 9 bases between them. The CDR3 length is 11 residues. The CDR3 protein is CAWRLGGEQFF. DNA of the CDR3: TGTGCCTGGAGGTTGGGGGGTGAGCAGTTCTTC.

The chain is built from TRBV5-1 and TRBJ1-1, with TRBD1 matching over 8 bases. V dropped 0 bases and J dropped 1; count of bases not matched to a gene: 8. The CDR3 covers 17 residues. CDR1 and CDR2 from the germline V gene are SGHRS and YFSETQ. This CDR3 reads CASSLARRDRWNTEAFF. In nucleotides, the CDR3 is TGCGCCAGCAGCTTGGCCCGAAGGGACAGGTGGAACACTGAAGCTTTCTTT.

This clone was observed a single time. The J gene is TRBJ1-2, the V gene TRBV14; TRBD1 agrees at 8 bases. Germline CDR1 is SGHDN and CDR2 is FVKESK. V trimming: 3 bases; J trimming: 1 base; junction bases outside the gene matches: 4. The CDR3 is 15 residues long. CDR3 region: CASSHLDRDNYGYTF. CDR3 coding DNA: TGTGCCAGCAGCCATCTGGACAGGGATAACTATGGCTACACCTTC.

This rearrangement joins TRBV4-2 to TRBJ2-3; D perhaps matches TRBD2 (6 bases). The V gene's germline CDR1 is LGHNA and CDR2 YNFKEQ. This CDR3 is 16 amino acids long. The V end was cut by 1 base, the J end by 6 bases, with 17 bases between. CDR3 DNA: TGTGCCAGCAGCCAAGGGCGCGGAGTGGCGGGGGATACGCAGTATTTT. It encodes CASSQGRGVAGDTQYF.

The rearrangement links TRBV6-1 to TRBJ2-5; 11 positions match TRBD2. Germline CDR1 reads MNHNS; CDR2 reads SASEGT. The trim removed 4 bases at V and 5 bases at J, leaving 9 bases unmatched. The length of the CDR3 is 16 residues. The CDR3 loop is CASSVTSGSGTETQYF. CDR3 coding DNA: TGTGCCAGCAGTGTAACTAGCGGGAGCGGAACCGAGACCCAGTACTTC.

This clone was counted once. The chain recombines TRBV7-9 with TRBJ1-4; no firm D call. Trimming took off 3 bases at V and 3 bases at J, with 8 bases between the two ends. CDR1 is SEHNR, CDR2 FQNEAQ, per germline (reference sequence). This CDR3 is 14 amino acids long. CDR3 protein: CASSFGQANEKLFF. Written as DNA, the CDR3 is TGTGCCAGCAGCTTCGGCCAGGCTAATGAAAAACTGTTTTTT. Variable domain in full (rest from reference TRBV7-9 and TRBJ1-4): DTGVSQNPRHKITKRGQNVTFRCDPISEHNRLYWYRQTLGQGPEFLTYFQNEAQLEKSRLLSDRFSAERPKGSFSTLEIQRTEQGDSAMYLCASSFGQANEKLFFGSGTQLSVL.